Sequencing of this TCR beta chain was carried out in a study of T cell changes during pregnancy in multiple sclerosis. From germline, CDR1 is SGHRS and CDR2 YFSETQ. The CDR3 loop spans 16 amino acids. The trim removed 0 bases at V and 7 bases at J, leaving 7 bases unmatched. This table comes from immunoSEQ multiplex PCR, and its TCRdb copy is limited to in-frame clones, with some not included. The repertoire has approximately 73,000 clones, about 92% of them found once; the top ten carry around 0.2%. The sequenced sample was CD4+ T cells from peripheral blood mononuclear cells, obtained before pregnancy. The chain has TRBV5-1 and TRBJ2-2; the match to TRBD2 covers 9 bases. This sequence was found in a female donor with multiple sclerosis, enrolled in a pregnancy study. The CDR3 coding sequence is TGCGCCAGCAGCTTGGGGGTAGCGGGAGAAAGCGGGGAGCTGTTTTTT. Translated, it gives CASSLGVAGESGELFF.